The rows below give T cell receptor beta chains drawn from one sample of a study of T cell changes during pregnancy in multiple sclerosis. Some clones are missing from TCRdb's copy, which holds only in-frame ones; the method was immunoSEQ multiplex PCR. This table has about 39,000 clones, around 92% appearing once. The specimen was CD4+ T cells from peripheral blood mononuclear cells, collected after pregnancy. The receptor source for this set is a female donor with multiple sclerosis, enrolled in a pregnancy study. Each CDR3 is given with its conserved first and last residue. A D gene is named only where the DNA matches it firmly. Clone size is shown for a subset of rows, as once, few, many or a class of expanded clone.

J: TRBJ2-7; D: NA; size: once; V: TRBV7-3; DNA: TGTGCCAGCAGCTGGAGGAGGTACACCGTTACCCAAGGGGGGAGGGAGCAGCACTTC; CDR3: CASSWRRYTVTQGGREQHF
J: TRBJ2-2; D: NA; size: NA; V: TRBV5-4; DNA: TGTGCCAGCAGCACATACACCGGGGAGCTGTTTTTT; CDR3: CASSTYTGELFF
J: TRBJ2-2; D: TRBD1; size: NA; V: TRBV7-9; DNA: TGTGCCAGCAGCTCCGTTCGATTCGAGGGGACAGAGAACACCGGGGAGCTGTTTTTT; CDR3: CASSSVRFEGTENTGELFF
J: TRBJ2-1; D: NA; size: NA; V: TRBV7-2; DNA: TGTGCCAGCAGCTTAGCAGCGGATGCATACAATGAGCAGTTCTTC; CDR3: CASSLAADAYNEQFF
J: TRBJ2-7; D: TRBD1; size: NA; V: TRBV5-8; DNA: TGTGCCAGCAGCTTGGGACAGGGCTTCACCTACGAGCAGTACTTC; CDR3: CASSLGQGFTYEQYF
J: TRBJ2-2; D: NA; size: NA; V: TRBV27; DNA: TGTGCCAGCAGTATACTTTCCTCGAACACCGGGGAGCTGTTTTTT; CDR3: CASSILSSNTGELFF
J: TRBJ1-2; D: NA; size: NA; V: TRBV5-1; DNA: TGCGCCAGCAGCACGACGGCGGAGGGCTACACCTTC; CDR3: CASSTTAEGYTF
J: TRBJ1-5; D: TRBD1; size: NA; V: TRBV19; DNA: TGTGCCAGTACAGGACAGGGGCCGCTCCAAAGCAATCAGCCCCAGCATTTT; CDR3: CASTGQGPLQSNQPQHF
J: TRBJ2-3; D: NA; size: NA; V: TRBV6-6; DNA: TGTGCCAGCTCCACCAGGCCCGCATCAGGAACAGATACGCAGTATTTT; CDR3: CASSTRPASGTDTQYF
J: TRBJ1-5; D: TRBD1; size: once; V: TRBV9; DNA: TGTGCCAGCAGCAAAACCGGGACAGGGGGGTTAGAGCCCCAGCATTTT; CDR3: CASSKTGTGGLEPQHF
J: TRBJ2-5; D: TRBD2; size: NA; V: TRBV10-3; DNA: TGTGCCATCAGCGGGGGGGAAGAGACCCAGTACTTC; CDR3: CAISGGEETQYF
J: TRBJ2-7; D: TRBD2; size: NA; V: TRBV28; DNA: TGTGCCAGCAGTCGACCGGGACTAGCGGGCGCCGTTAGCTCCTACGAGCAGTACTTC; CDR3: CASSRPGLAGAVSSYEQYF
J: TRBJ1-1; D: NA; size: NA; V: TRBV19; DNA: TGTGCCAGTAGTTTGGCAGGGGCGAACACTGAAGCTTTCTTT; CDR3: CASSLAGANTEAFF
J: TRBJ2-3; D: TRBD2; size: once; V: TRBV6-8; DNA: TGTGCCAGCAGACCCACTAGCGGGGGGGCCCGGACAGATACGCAGTATTTT; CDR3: CASRPTSGGARTDTQYF
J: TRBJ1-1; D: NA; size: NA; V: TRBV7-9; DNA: TGTGCCAGCAGCTTGGAGGGGAACACTGAAGCTTTCTTT; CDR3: CASSLEGNTEAFF
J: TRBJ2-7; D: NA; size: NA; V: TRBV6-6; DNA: TGTGCCAGCAGCTTGGACGGGACTCAGGGCGGCTACGAGCAGTACTTC; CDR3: CASSLDGTQGGYEQYF
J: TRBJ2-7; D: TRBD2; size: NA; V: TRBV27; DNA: TGTGCCAGCAGATTAAGACTAGCCGGGTACGAGCAGTACTTC; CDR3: CASRLRLAGYEQYF
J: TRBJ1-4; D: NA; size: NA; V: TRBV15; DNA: TGTGCCACCAGCAGTGCCCCGGGGGGGGGTTGGAATGAAAAACTGTTTTTT; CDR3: CATSSAPGGGWNEKLFF
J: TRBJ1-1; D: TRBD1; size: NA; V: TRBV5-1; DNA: TGCGCCAGCAGCCATAAACCTACGCCGGGACAGGGCCCAATGAACACTGAAGCTTTCTTT; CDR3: CASSHKPTPGQGPMNTEAFF
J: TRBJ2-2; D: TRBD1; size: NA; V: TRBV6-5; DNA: TGTGCCAGCAGTTGGGACAGGGTTCGGGACACCGGGGAGCTGTTTTTT; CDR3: CASSWDRVRDTGELFF
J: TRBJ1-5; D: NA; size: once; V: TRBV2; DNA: TGTGCCAGCAGATCCAGGGGAAGCAATCAGCCCCAGCATTTT; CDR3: CASRSRGSNQPQHF
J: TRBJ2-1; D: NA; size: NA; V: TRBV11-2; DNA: TGTGCCAGCAGCTTAGTAACGGGAGAGCAGTTCTTC; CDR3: CASSLVTGEQFF
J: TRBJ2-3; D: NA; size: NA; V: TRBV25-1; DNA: TGTGCCAGCAGTCCTATCCCCCAGGCCACAGATACGCAGTATTTT; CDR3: CASSPIPQATDTQYF
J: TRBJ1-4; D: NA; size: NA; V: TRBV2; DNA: TGTGCCAGCAGTGAAGCGCGTAAAGGGCGGGATGAAAAACTGTTTTTT; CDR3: CASSEARKGRDEKLFF
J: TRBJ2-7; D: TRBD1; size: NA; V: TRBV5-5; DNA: TGTGCCAGCAGCCAGGGGGCTGCCTACGAGCAGTACTTC; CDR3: CASSQGAAYEQYF
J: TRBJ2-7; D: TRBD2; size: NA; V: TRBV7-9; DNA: TGTGCCAGCAGCCGCCCCGGGACTAGTGTCAACGAGCAGTACTTC; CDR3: CASSRPGTSVNEQYF
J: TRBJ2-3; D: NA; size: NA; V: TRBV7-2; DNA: TGTGCCAGCGGAGGCGAAAGCACAGATACGCAGTATTTT; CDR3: CASGGESTDTQYF
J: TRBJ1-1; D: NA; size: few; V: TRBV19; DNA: TGTGCCAGTAGCCCCCACTACGGTGAAGCTTTCTTT; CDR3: CASSPHYGEAFF